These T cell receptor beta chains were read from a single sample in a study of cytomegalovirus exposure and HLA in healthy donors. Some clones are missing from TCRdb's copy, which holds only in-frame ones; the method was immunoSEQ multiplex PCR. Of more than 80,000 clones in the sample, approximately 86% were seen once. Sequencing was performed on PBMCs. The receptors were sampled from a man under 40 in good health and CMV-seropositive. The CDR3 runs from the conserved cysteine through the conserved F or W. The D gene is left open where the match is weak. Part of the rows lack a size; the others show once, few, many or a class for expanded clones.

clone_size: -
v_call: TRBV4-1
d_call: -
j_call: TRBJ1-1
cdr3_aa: CASSQGRAGREAFF
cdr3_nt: TGCGCCAGCAGCCAAGGACGGGCGGGCAGAGAAGCTTTCTTT

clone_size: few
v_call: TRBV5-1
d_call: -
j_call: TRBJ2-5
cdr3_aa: CASSSGNSGGGGKTQYF
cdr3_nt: TGCGCCAGCAGCTCAGGCAATTCCGGAGGGGGGGGAAAGACCCAGTACTTC

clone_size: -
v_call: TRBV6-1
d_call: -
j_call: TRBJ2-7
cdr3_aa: CASSDKGGTYEQYF
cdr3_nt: TGTGCCAGCAGTGATAAAGGGGGAACCTACGAGCAGTACTTC

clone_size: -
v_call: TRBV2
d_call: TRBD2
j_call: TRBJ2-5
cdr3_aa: CASSPGLGRQETQYF
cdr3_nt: TGTGCCAGCAGTCCTGGACTAGGACGCCAAGAGACCCAGTACTTC

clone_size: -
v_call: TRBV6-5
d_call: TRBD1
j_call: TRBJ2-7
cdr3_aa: CASSPGQGRQYF
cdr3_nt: TGTGCCAGCAGTCCTGGACAGGGGCGGCAGTACTTC

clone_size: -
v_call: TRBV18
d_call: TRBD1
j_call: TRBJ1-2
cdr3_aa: CASSPQTGTGLLYGYTF
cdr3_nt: TGTGCCAGCTCACCACAGACCGGGACAGGGCTCCTCTATGGCTACACCTTC

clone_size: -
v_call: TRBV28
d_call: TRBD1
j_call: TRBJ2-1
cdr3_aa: CTSSFRDTGGPFF
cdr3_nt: TGTACCAGCAGTTTCAGGGACACAGGGGGGCCGTTCTTC

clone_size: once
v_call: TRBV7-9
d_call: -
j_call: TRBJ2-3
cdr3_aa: CASGGQRATDTQYF
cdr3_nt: TGTGCCAGCGGTGGCCAGCGGGCCACAGATACGCAGTATTTT

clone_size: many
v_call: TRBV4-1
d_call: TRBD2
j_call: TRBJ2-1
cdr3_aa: CASSQVGTSGIDEQFF
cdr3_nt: TGCGCCAGCAGCCAAGTGGGAACTAGCGGGATTGATGAGCAGTTCTTC

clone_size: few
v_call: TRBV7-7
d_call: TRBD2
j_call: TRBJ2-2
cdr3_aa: CASRRDYTDGELFF
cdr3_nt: TGTGCTAGCAGGCGGGACTACACTGACGGGGAGCTGTTTTTT

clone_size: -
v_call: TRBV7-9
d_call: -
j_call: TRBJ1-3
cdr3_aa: CASSPGRATDGNTIYF
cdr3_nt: TGTGCCAGCAGCCCCGGGCGGGCGACCGATGGAAACACCATATATTTT

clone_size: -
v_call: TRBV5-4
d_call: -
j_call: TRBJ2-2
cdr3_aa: CASGVTGELFF
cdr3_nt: TGTGCCAGCGGAGTCACCGGGGAGCTGTTTTTT

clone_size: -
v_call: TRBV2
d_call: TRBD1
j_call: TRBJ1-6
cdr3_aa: CASGAGGINSPLHF
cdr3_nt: TGTGCCAGCGGGGCAGGGGGCATCAATTCACCCCTCCACTTT

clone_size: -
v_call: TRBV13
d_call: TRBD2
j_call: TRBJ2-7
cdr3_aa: CASSPSGTSGTYEQYF
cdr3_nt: TGTGCCAGCAGCCCCTCCGGGACTAGCGGAACCTACGAGCAGTACTTC

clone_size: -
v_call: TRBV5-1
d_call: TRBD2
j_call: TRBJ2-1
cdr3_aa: CASSSGLGTYNEQFF
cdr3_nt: TGCGCCAGCAGCTCGGGACTAGGCACCTACAATGAGCAGTTCTTC

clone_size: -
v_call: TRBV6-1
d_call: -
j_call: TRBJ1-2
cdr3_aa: CASSEGDTGSYGYTF
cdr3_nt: TGTGCCAGCAGTGAAGGAGACACAGGGTCCTATGGCTACACCTTC

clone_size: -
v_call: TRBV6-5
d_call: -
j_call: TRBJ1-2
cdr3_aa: CASSRQAGGYTF
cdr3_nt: TGTGCCAGCAGTAGACAGGCAGGCGGCTACACCTTC

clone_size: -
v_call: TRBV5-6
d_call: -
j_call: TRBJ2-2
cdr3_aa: CASSLAATWGAGELFF
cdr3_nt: TGTGCCAGCAGCTTGGCCGCAACTTGGGGAGCAGGGGAGCTGTTTTTT

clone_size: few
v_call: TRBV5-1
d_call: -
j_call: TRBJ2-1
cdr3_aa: CASSGAPHNEQFF
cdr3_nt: TGCGCCAGCAGCGGGGCCCCACACAATGAGCAGTTCTTC

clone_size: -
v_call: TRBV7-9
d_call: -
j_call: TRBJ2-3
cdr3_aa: CASGYGDTQYF
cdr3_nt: TGTGCCAGCGGGTACGGGGATACGCAGTATTTT

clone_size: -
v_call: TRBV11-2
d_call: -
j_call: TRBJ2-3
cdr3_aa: CASSPTTPPLDTQYF
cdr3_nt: TGTGCCAGCAGCCCGACTACGCCGCCTCTTGATACGCAGTATTTT

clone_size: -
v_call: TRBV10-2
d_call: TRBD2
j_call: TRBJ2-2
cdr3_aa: CASRGTSGSGELFF
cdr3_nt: TGCGCCAGCAGGGGGACTAGCGGGAGCGGGGAGCTGTTTTTT

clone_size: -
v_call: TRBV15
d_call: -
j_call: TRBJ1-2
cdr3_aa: CATSRDLAGTNYGYTF
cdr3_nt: TGTGCCACCAGCAGAGATCTTGCGGGAACCAACTATGGCTACACCTTC

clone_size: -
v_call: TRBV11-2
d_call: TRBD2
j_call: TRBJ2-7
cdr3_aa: CASSLEGTSAHEQYF
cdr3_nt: TGTGCCAGCAGCTTAGAAGGGACTAGCGCCCACGAGCAGTACTTC

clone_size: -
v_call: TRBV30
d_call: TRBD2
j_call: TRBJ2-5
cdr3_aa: CAWSASIGLASLETQYF
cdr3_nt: TGTGCCTGGAGCGCTTCGATTGGACTAGCGAGTTTAGAGACCCAGTACTTC

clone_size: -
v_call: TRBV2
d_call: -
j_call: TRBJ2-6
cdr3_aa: CAREPAGIGANVLTF
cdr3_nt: TGTGCCAGAGAGCCTGCGGGAATTGGGGCCAACGTCCTGACTTTC

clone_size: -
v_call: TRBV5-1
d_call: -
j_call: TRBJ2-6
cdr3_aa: CASSLAGSLSGANVLTF
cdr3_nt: TGCGCCAGCAGCTTGGCCGGTTCACTCTCTGGGGCCAACGTCCTGACTTTC

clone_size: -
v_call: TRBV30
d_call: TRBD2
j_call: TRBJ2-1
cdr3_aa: CAWSDTAGEGSRGEQFF
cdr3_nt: TGTGCCTGGAGTGATACAGCGGGAGAAGGGAGCCGCGGTGAGCAGTTCTTC

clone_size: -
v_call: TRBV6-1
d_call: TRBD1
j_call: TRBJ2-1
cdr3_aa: CASSELGQGRRSYNEQFF
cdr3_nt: TGTGCCAGCAGTGAATTGGGACAGGGAAGGAGGTCCTACAATGAGCAGTTCTTC

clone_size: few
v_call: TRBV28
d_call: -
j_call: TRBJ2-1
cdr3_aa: CASRSPYNEQFF
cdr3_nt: TGTGCCAGCCGGAGTCCCTACAATGAGCAGTTCTTC

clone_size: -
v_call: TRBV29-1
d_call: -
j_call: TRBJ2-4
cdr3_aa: CSGVGGRENIQYF
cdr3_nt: TGCAGCGGTGTCGGGGGAAGGGAAAACATTCAGTACTTC

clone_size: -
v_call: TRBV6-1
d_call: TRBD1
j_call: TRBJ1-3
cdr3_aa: CASSEVSDGQGVRNTIYF
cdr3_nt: TGTGCCAGCAGTGAAGTTTCGGATGGACAGGGGGTGAGAAACACCATATATTTT

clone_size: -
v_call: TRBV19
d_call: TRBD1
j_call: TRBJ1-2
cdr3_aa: CASSIPGQNYGYTF
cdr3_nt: TGTGCCAGTAGTATCCCGGGACAGAACTATGGCTACACCTTC

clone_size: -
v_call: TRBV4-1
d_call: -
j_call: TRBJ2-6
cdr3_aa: CASSQVVASGANVLTF
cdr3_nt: TGCGCCAGCAGCCAAGTGGTGGCCTCTGGGGCCAACGTCCTGACTTTC

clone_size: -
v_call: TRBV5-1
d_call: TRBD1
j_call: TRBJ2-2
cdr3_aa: CASSVFGTGNTGELFF
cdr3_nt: TGCGCCAGCAGTGTTTTTGGGACAGGGAACACCGGGGAGCTGTTTTTT

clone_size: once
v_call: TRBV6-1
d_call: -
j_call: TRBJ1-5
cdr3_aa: CASSEGQGIDQPQHF
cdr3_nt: TGTGCCAGCAGTGAAGGCCAGGGGATCGATCAGCCCCAGCATTTT